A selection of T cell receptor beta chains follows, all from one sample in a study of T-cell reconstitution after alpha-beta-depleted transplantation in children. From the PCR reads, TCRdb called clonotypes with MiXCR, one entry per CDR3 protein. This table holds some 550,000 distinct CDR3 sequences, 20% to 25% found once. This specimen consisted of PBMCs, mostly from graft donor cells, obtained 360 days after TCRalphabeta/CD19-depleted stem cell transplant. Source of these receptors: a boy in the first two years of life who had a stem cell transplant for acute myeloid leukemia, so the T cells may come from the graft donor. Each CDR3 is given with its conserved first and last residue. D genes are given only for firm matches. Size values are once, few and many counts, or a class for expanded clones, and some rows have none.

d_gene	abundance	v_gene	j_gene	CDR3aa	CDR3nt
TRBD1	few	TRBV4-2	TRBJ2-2	CASSPGIVPGQGGSGELFF	TGTGCCAGCAGCCCGGGTATAGTCCCGGGACAGGGTGGTTCCGGGGAGCTGTTTTTT
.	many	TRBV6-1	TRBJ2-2	CAVHNANTGELFF	TGTGCCGTACACAACGCTAACACCGGGGAGCTGTTTTTT
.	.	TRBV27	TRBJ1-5	CASSFDGGMDQPQHF	TGTGCCAGCAGTTTTGACGGGGGAATGGATCAGCCCCAGCATTTT
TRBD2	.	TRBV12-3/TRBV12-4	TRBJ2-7	CASNAGGDEQYF	TGTGCCAGCAACGCGGGGGGGGACGAGCAGTACTTC
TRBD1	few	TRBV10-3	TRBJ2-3	CAISEQGQRTDTQYF	TGTGCCATCAGTGAACAGGGGCAGAGGACAGATACGCAGTATTTT
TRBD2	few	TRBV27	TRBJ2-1	CASWTSLGNEQFF	TGTGCCAGCTGGACTAGTTTAGGCAATGAGCAGTTCTTC
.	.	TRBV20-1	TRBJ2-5	CSATVGLFKETQYF	TGCAGTGCTACCGTGGGGCTATTTAAAGAGACCCAGTACTTC
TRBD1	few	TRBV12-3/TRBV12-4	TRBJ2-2	CASSTTGELVGELFF	TGTGCCAGCAGTACAACAGGGGAATTGGTCGGGGAGCTGTTTTTT
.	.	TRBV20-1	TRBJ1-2	CSARQDRGDGYTF	TGCAGTGCTAGACAGGACAGAGGGGATGGCTACACCTTC
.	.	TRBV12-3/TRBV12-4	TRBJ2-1	CASSLWGPDEQFF	TGTGCCAGCAGTTTATGGGGGCCCGATGAGCAGTTCTTC
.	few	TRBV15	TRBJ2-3	CATSRDIGLGGLDTQYF	TGTGCCACCAGCAGAGATATCGGTCTAGGAGGACTTGATACGCAGTATTTT
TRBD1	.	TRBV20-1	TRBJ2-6	CSASGTGGAGANVLTF	TGCAGTGCTAGCGGGACAGGGGGCGCTGGGGCCAACGTCCTGACTTTC
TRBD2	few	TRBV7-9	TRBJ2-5	CASSLSGTTETQYF	TGTGCCAGCAGCCTTTCCGGGACTACAGAGACCCAGTACTTC
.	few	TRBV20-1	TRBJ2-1	CSARFFPSGNKNNEQFF	TGCAGTGCTAGATTCTTCCCGAGCGGAAACAAAAACAATGAGCAGTTCTTC
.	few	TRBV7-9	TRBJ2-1	CASSLAGRGDNEQFF	TGTGCCAGCAGCTTAGCTGGCAGGGGAGACAATGAGCAGTTCTTC
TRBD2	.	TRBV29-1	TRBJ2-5	CSVEGPSAGGYVETQYF	TGCAGCGTTGAAGGCCCTTCGGCGGGGGGTTACGTAGAGACCCAGTACTTC
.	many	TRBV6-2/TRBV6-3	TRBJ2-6	CASSYGAGQPISGANVLTF	TGTGCCAGCAGTTACGGTGCGGGACAACCCATCTCTGGGGCCAACGTCCTGACTTTC
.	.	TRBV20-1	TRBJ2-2	CSASKQGGGLGRELFF	TGCAGTGCTAGTAAACAGGGAGGAGGCCTGGGGAGGGAGCTGTTTTTT
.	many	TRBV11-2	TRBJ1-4	CASSLASWGKKLFF	TGTGCCAGCAGCTTAGCCAGTTGGGGGAAAAAACTGTTTTTT
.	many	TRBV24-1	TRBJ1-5	CATSAGGSNQPQHF	TGTGCCACCAGTGCGGGGGGCAGCAATCAGCCCCAGCATTTT